This TCR beta chain stems from a study of blood T cell repertoires in COVID-19. This clone was seen a few times. Germline values: CDR1 LGHDT, CDR2 YNNKEL (reference sequence). CDR3 length equals 15 residues. Trimming stripped 1 base from V and 1 base from J, with 11 bases between. Produced via immunoSEQ multiplex PCR; TCRdb's table is partial and in-frame only. This sample has 55,000 to 75,000 clones, with 75% to 90% found just once. This sequence originates from a man between 65 and 85 years old who had recovered from COVID-19. The sample was peripheral blood. The chain uses TRBV3-1 (or the pseudogene TRBV3-2) and TRBJ2-7, with a weak D call TRBD2 (6 bases). The chain's CDR3 is CASSQATSYSYEQYF. For the CDR3, the DNA is TGTGCCAGCAGCCAAGCAACTAGCTATTCCTACGAGCAGTACTTC.